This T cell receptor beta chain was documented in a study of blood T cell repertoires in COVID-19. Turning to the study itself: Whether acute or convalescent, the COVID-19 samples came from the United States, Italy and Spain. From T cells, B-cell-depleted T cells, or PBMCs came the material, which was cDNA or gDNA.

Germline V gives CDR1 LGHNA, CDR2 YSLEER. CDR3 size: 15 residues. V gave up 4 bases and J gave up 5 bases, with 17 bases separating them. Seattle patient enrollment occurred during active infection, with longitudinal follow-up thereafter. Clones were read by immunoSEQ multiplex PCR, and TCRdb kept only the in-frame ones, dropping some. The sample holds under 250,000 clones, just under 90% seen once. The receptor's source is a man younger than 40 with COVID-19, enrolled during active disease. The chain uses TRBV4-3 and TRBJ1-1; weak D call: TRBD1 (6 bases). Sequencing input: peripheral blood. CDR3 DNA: TGCGCCAGCAGCCGATTAGCTGGGGGGGCAACTGAAGCTTTCTTT. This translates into CASSRLAGGATEAFF.